The 2 T cell receptor beta chains presented below share a single source sample, sequenced in a study of T cell responses to AZD1222 COVID-19 vaccine. Sequencing used immunoSEQ multiplex PCR; TCRdb keeps in-frame clones, though not all of them. The sample gives 160,000 or so clones, 91% of which show up once; approximately 2% is in the top ten. This material consisted of peripheral blood, taken on day 0 of AZD1222 vaccination. The receptors come from an adult in good health.

V and J are TRBV28 and TRBJ2-7, with 9 bases matching TRBD1. CDR3 length: 15 residues. Trimming removed 0 bases from V and 5 bases from J; junction bases left unmatched: 5. Germline V gene sequence: CDR1 MDHEN, CDR2 SYDVKM. CDR3 coding DNA: TGTGCCAGCAGTTTATGGGGACAGGGTTCCCACGAGCAGTACTTC. Protein: CASSLWGQGSHEQYF.

The genes are TRBV2 and TRBJ2-7; D might be TRBD2 (5 bases). The CDR3 contains 14 residues. V shed 0 bases and J shed 7 bases, with 13 bases lying between them. Germline loops: CDR1 SNHLY, CDR2 FYNNEI. The DNA of the CDR3 is TGTGCCAGCAGTGAAGCTTTATGGACGGGAGAGCAGTACTTC. Residues: CASSEALWTGEQYF.